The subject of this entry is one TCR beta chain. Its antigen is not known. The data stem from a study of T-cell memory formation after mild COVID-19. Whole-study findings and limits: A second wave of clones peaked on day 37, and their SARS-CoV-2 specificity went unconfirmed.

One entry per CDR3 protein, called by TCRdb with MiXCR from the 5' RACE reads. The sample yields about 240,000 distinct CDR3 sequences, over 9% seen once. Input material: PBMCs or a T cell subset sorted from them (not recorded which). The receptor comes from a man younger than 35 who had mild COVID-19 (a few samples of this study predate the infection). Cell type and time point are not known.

The CDR3 is CASSLNRGLAGNTIYF. DNA for the CDR3: TGTGCCAGCAGCCTGAACAGGGGGCTCGCTGGAAACACCATATATTTT. The chain employs TRBV11-2 and TRBJ1-3; TRBD1 matches 9 bases. V lost 5 bases and J lost 2; bases outside the gene matches: 7. Germline V gene sequence: CDR1 SGHAT, CDR2 FQNNGV. The CDR3 loop spans 16 amino acids.